Here is one T cell receptor (beta chain) with its context. Its antigen remains unknown. This sequence is one base from a far larger clone and is likely a read error. Within the sample, other DNA sequences also encode this same CDR3. The sample comes from a study of shared clonotypes between healthy human individuals. Study conclusions and caveats: The donor pool, a small one, limited the genetic and exposure-history diversity represented.

Sequencing was performed on unsorted PBMC DNA using ten immunoSEQ deep assay plates. Data came from immunoSEQ multiplex PCR; TCRdb stores just in-frame clones and leaves some out. The data hold 450,000 to 500,000 clones, with roughly 80% observed a single time. Recent acute infections and vaccinations were absent in the healthy HIV-negative adult donors. The CDR3 covers 16 residues. Germline values: CDR1 MNHEY, CDR2 SVGAGI. V was trimmed by 0 bases and J by 3 bases, leaving 13 bases between them. The sequenced material came from PBMCs. The sequence was obtained from a woman between 40 and 55 years old in good health. Some clones in this sample may be carry-over from other donors' samples. The gene calls are TRBV6-5 and TRBJ2-3; the D is unclear. CDR3 DNA sequence: TGTGCCAGCAGTTACTCGTACAGCCTTAGTACAGATACGCAGTATTTT. This gives the protein CASSYSYSLSTDTQYF.